The 25 T cell receptor beta chains below were found in one sample sequenced in a study of identifying expanded T cells in peripheral blood. Data came from immunoSEQ multiplex PCR; TCRdb stores just in-frame clones and leaves some out. The data show over 85,000 clones, with roughly 84% seen just once and roughly 4% held by the top ten. Sequenced sample: blood. Receptor source: a person between 18 and 75 years old in good health.

There are a few counts of this clone. The rearrangement links TRBV18 to TRBJ2-1, with D perhaps matching TRBD1 (6 bases). The V and J ends lost 3 bases and 1 base respectively, with 16 bases between them. Per the germline V gene, CDR1 is KGHSH and CDR2 is LQKENI. The CDR3 runs 17 residues. CDR3 loop: CASSPTPGHISYNEQFF. In DNA form, the CDR3 reads TGTGCCAGCTCACCCACCCCGGGACACATATCCTACAATGAGCAGTTCTTC.

V gene TRBV5-6 combines with J gene TRBJ2-7; TRBD1 or TRBD2 may be the D gene (6 bases each). Germline CDR1 SGHDT, CDR2 YYEEEE. The CDR3 is 13 amino acids. V was trimmed by 4 bases and J by 6 bases, leaving 14 bases between them. CDR3 protein: CASSTRGTPEQYF. The CDR3, as DNA: TGTGCCAGCAGCACCCGCGGGACACCCGAGCAGTACTTC.

CDR3 residues: CASSLGGEETQYF. The DNA of the CDR3 is TGTGCCAGCAGCTTGGGTGGGGAAGAGACCCAGTACTTC. V and J are TRBV5-6 and TRBJ2-5, with no clear D. The CDR3 consists of 13 residues. Trimming removed 0 bases at V and 3 bases at J, with 6 bases between. From germline, CDR1 is SGHDT and CDR2 YYEEEE. The variable domain in full, completed from reference TRBV5-6 and TRBJ2-5, reads DAGVTQSPTHLIKTRGQQVTLRCSPKSGHDTVSWYQQALGQGPQFIFQYYEEEERQRGNFPDRFSGHQFPNYSSELNVNALLLGDSALYLCASSLGGEETQYFGPGTRLLVL.

CDR3 protein: CASSREQGASSYEQYF. CDR3 DNA: TGTGCCAGCAGCCGTGAACAGGGGGCTTCCTCCTACGAGCAGTACTTC. This chain links TRBV13 with TRBJ2-7, with 9 bases that match TRBD1. The V and J ends lost 5 bases and 0 bases, in that order; junction bases with no gene match: 8. Per germline, CDR1 PRHDT and CDR2 FYEKMQ (reference sequence). CDR3 size: 16 residues.

The gene calls are TRBV6-1 and TRBJ1-5; a weak D match, TRBD1 (6 bases). The V end was cut by 4 bases, the J end by 5 bases, with 15 bases between. The germline V gene has CDR1 MNHNS and CDR2 SASEGT. This CDR3 is built from 15 residues. The CDR3 loop is CASSVDRSRDQPQHF. The DNA for the CDR3 is TGTGCCAGCAGTGTTGACAGGTCGCGTGATCAGCCCCAGCATTTT.

This sequence joins TRBV5-1 and TRBJ2-6; TRBD1 agrees at 10 bases. This CDR3 comprises 18 residues. V lost 0 bases and J lost 4; bases outside the gene matches: 7. Germline loops: CDR1 SGHRS, CDR2 YFSETQ. DNA for the CDR3: TGCGCCAGCAGCTTGGTGGGGACAGGGGCCGGCGGGGCCAACGTCCTGACTTTC. Translated, it gives CASSLVGTGAGGANVLTF.

The chain employs TRBV15 and TRBJ2-5; possibly TRBD2 for D (6 bases). CDR3 length: 14 amino acids. Trimming left V 0 bases short and J 4 bases short, with 9 bases between. Per the germline V gene, CDR1 is LNHNV and CDR2 is YYDKDF (reference sequence). This chain's CDR3 is CATSRDVGGETQYF. CDR3 in DNA: TGTGCCACCAGCAGAGATGTGGGGGGAGAGACCCAGTACTTC.

The V and J genes are TRBV7-6 and TRBJ1-1; D ambiguous. The CDR3 is made up of 13 amino acids. CDR1 is SGHVS and CDR2 is FNYEAQ in the germline V gene. Trimming removed 3 bases from V and 7 bases from J, with 12 bases in between. Written as DNA, the CDR3 is TGTGCCAGCAGCTTGAATGACGGGGATGAAGCTTTCTTT. Protein product: CASSLNDGDEAFF.

The rearrangement links TRBV11-3 to TRBJ2-2; 8 nucleotides align to TRBD1. The germline gives CDR1 SGHNT, CDR2 YENEEA. V lost 4 bases, J lost 7 bases, and 8 bases stayed unmatched. The CDR3 spans 15 residues. The CDR3 DNA sequence: TGTGCCAGCAGCTCGGGACAGGTTTTAGGCGGGGAGCTGTTTTTT. Encoded protein: CASSSGQVLGGELFF.

The chain carries TRBV7-9 and TRBJ2-7; D gene unclear. Deletions cut 2 bases from V and 1 base from J, with 3 bases between. Per the germline V gene, CDR1 is SEHNR and CDR2 is FQNEAQ (reference sequence). This CDR3 is built from 12 residues. The CDR3 coding sequence is TGTGCCAGCAGCTTAAATTCCTACGAGCAGTACTTC. This translates into CASSLNSYEQYF.

CDR3 nucleotides: TGTGCCAGCAGCTTTCGGGGCGGCAATCAGCCCCAGCATTTT. Its translation: CASSFRGGNQPQHF. The chain carries TRBV7-2 and TRBJ1-5; TRBD1 might be the D (5 bases). The CDR3 is 14 amino acids. In germline, CDR1 is SGHTA, CDR2 FQGNSA. The ends were cut back, 3 bases at V and 2 bases at J, with 8 bases in the middle.

The chain carries TRBV4-3 and TRBJ1-2, with 8 bases fitting TRBD1. CDR1 is LGHNA, CDR2 YSLEER, per germline. The CDR3 totals 15 residues. V lost 3 bases to trimming and J lost 6 bases; unmatched junction nucleotides: 9. DNA for the CDR3: TGCGCCAGCAGCCAGGCGTTGGGACAGGAGCATGGCTACACCTTC. This encodes CASSQALGQEHGYTF.

The V gene is TRBV2, the J gene TRBJ2-7, with D tentatively TRBD1 (5 bases). Germline V CDR1 and CDR2: SNHLY, FYNNEI. The CDR3 is 13 amino acids. V shed 4 bases and J shed 4 bases, with 11 bases lying between them. CDR3 DNA: TGTGCCAGCAGTGTTCAGGACACATACGAGCAGTACTTC. Protein sequence: CASSVQDTYEQYF.

The chain recombines TRBV9 with TRBJ2-3; D unresolved. V was clipped by 0 bases and J by 1 base, with 9 bases between them. Germline CDR1 is SGDLS and CDR2 is YYNGEE. This CDR3 has 15 amino acids. The CDR3 is CASSVEWRRTDTQYF. The CDR3 DNA sequence: TGTGCCAGCAGCGTAGAGTGGCGGCGCACAGATACGCAGTATTTT.

The V call is TRBV10-3, the J call TRBJ1-2, with 10 positions matching TRBD1. Trimming cost V 8 bases and J 6 bases; bases outside gene matches: 9. The germline V gene has CDR1 ENHRY and CDR2 SYGVKD. The CDR3 loop spans 14 amino acids. The CDR3 loop reads CAILGDRGSDGYTF. Written as DNA, the CDR3 is TGTGCCATCCTGGGGGACAGGGGTTCCGATGGCTACACCTTC.

This chain joins TRBV2 and TRBJ1-4; D is unresolved. V was cut by 4 bases and J by 4 bases, with 10 bases left in between. CDR3 size: 14 residues. Germline V gives CDR1 SNHLY, CDR2 FYNNEI. The DNA of the CDR3 is TGTGCCAGCAGTGTGTCGGATCGTAATGAAAAACTGTTTTTT. Residues: CASSVSDRNEKLFF.

The gene calls are TRBV7-9 and TRBJ2-7; D is possibly TRBD1 or TRBD2 (6 bases each). This CDR3 region has 14 residues. The V gene's germline CDR1 is SEHNR and CDR2 FQNEAQ (reference sequence). Trimming shortened V by 4 bases and J by 4 bases, and 14 bases separated the two germline ends. The CDR3 is CASSSQGTPYEQYF. CDR3 sequence (DNA): TGTGCCAGCAGCTCCCAGGGGACTCCTTACGAGCAGTACTTC.

The V and J genes are TRBV6-6 and TRBJ1-1; 7 nucleotides align to TRBD1. From germline, CDR1 is MNHNY and CDR2 SVGAGI (reference sequence). V shed 6 bases and J 4 bases; nucleotides not matched to a gene: 5. CDR3 length equals 13 residues. The DNA of the CDR3 is TGTGCCAGCAGAAGACAGGGTTCCACTGAAGCTTTCTTT. Protein product: CASRRQGSTEAFF.

The chain recombines TRBV11-3 with TRBJ2-2, with D perhaps TRBD1 or TRBD2 (5 bases each). V was trimmed by 3 bases and J by 4 bases, leaving 9 bases between them. Germline V CDR1 and CDR2: SGHNT, YENEEA. CDR3 size: 14 residues. CDR3 nucleotides: TGTGCCAGCAGCTTCCGGGACGGCACCGGGGAGCTGTTTTTT. It codes for CASSFRDGTGELFF.

CDR3: CASSPNAGWWAFF. For the CDR3, the DNA is TGTGCCAGCAGCCCCAATGCAGGGTGGTGGGCTTTCTTT. The rearrangement joins TRBV11-2 to TRBJ1-1; D might be TRBD1 (5 bases). CDR3 length: 13 residues. From germline, CDR1 is SGHAT and CDR2 FQNNGV. Trimming took off 5 bases at V and 11 bases at J, with 18 bases between the two ends.

This rearrangement joins TRBV5-4 to TRBJ2-5; 15 bases fit TRBD2. V dropped 4 bases and J dropped 7; count of bases not matched to a gene: 11. The CDR3 is made up of 17 amino acids. Germline V gene data show CDR1 as SGHNT and CDR2 as YYREEE (reference sequence). This CDR3 is CASSGSGLAGGPGTQYF. The CDR3 bases are TGTGCCAGCAGCGGCTCGGGACTAGCGGGGGGACCGGGGACCCAGTACTTC.

This sequence joins TRBV7-8 and TRBJ2-1; D is tentatively TRBD1 or TRBD2 (6 bases each). Trimming stripped 4 bases from V and 5 bases from J, with 18 bases between. The CDR3 contains 16 residues. Germline loops: CDR1 SGHVS, CDR2 FQNEAQ. The CDR3 DNA follows: TGTGCCAGCAGCTCGGTAGAGGGGGGTATCCACAATGAGCAGTTCTTC. Translating gives CASSSVEGGIHNEQFF.

The chain carries TRBV5-4 and TRBJ1-1; a possible D gene is TRBD1 (6 bases). From germline, CDR1 is SGHNT and CDR2 YYREEE (reference sequence). Trimming shortened V by 0 bases and J by 5 bases, and 20 bases separated the two germline ends. There are 17 residues in the CDR3. CDR3 sequence reads: CASSLAERGPGRTEAFF. CDR3 DNA sequence: TGTGCCAGCAGCTTGGCCGAACGGGGGCCGGGTAGGACTGAAGCTTTCTTT.

The chain uses TRBV19 and TRBJ1-2, with TRBD1 matching over 7 bases. The J segment lost 6 bases and the V segment lost 1 base, leaving 8 bases of the junction unmatched. This CDR3 region has 15 residues. Germline V CDR1 and CDR2: LNHDA, SQIVND (reference sequence). Written as DNA, the CDR3 is TGTGCCAGTAGTATAGGTTGGGGGGACAGTGATGGCTACACCTTC. This sequence encodes CASSIGWGDSDGYTF. Full variable domain (outside the CDR3, taken from reference TRBV19 and TRBJ1-2): DGGITQSPKYLFRKEGQNVTLSCEQNLNHDAMYWYRQDPGQGLRLIYYSQIVNDFQKGDIAEGYSVSREKKESFPLTVTSAQKNPTAFYLCASSIGWGDSDGYTFGSGTRLTVV.

This clone was recorded a few times. The rearrangement links TRBV7-9 to TRBJ2-7, with 7 bases identical to TRBD2. The CDR3 totals 13 residues. Germline CDR1 is SEHNR and CDR2 is FQNEAQ (reference sequence). V lost 0 bases, J lost 7 bases, and 3 bases stayed unmatched. CDR3 in amino acids: CASSLAGEGEQYF. CDR3 nucleotides: TGTGCCAGCAGCTTAGCGGGGGAGGGAGAGCAGTACTTC.